The TCR beta chain described here comes from a study of shared clonotypes between healthy human individuals. The repertoire was sequenced with immunoSEQ multiplex PCR; TCRdb's copy has only in-frame clones and lacks some. The table lists around 2,000,000 clones, about 95% of them singletons. A word on this clone: Antigen unknown.

Naive CD8 cells, CD45RO-negative and positively selected for CCR7, excluded terminally differentiated effector memory CD45RA+ cells. Regarding the study as a whole: Some naive CD4 clonotypes, approximately 4.5%, turned up in common across a few donors. Generation probabilities of non-shared clonotypes were lower (relative to those shared by all four donors). In general, naive subsets displayed greater estimated richness than memory subsets did.

This clonotype originated in a man between 18 and 35 years old in good health. Sequenced material: naive CD8+ T cells sorted from blood.

CDR3 nucleotide sequence: TGTGCCAGCAGTTTAAAAGCGGGGGAAGAGACCCAGTACTTC. This encodes CASSLKAGEETQYF. The gene calls are TRBV27 and TRBJ2-5; 8 nucleotides agree with TRBD2. The CDR3 consists of 14 residues. The V gene end was trimmed by 2 bases and the J gene end by 3 bases; junction bases not matched to a gene: 2. Germline V gene sequence: CDR1 MNHEY, CDR2 SMNVEV (reference sequence).